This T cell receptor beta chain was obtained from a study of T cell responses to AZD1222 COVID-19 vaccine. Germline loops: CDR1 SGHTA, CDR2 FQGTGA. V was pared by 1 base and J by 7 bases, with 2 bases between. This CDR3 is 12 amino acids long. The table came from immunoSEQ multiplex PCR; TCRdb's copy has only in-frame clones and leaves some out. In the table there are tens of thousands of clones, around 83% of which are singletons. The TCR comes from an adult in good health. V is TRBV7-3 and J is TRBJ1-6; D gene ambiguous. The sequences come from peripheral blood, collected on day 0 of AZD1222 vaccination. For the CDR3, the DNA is TGTGCCAGCAGCTTAATGAATTCACCCCTCCACTTT. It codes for CASSLMNSPLHF. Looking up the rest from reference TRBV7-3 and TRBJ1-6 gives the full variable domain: GAGVSQTPSNKVTEKGKYVELRCDPISGHTALYWYRQSLGQGPEFLIYFQGTGAADDSGLPNDRFFAVRPEGSVSTLKIQRTERGDSAVYLCASSLMNSPLHFGNGTRLTVT.